This TCR beta chain is from a study of blood T cell repertoires in COVID-19. Clones were read by immunoSEQ multiplex PCR, and TCRdb kept only the in-frame ones, dropping some. The profile shows 250,000 to 300,000 clones, approximately 86% of them singletons. V lost 6 bases, J lost 5 bases, and 11 bases lay in between. The CDR3 loop spans 13 amino acids. The V call is TRBV12-3 or TRBV12-4, the J call TRBJ1-5; no firm D call. The sequencing input was peripheral blood. The clonotype was recovered from an older woman with COVID-19, enrolled during active disease. The CDR3 here is CASSPGGYQPQHF. CDR3 nucleotide sequence: TGTGCCAGCAGCCCAGGAGGGTATCAGCCCCAGCATTTT.